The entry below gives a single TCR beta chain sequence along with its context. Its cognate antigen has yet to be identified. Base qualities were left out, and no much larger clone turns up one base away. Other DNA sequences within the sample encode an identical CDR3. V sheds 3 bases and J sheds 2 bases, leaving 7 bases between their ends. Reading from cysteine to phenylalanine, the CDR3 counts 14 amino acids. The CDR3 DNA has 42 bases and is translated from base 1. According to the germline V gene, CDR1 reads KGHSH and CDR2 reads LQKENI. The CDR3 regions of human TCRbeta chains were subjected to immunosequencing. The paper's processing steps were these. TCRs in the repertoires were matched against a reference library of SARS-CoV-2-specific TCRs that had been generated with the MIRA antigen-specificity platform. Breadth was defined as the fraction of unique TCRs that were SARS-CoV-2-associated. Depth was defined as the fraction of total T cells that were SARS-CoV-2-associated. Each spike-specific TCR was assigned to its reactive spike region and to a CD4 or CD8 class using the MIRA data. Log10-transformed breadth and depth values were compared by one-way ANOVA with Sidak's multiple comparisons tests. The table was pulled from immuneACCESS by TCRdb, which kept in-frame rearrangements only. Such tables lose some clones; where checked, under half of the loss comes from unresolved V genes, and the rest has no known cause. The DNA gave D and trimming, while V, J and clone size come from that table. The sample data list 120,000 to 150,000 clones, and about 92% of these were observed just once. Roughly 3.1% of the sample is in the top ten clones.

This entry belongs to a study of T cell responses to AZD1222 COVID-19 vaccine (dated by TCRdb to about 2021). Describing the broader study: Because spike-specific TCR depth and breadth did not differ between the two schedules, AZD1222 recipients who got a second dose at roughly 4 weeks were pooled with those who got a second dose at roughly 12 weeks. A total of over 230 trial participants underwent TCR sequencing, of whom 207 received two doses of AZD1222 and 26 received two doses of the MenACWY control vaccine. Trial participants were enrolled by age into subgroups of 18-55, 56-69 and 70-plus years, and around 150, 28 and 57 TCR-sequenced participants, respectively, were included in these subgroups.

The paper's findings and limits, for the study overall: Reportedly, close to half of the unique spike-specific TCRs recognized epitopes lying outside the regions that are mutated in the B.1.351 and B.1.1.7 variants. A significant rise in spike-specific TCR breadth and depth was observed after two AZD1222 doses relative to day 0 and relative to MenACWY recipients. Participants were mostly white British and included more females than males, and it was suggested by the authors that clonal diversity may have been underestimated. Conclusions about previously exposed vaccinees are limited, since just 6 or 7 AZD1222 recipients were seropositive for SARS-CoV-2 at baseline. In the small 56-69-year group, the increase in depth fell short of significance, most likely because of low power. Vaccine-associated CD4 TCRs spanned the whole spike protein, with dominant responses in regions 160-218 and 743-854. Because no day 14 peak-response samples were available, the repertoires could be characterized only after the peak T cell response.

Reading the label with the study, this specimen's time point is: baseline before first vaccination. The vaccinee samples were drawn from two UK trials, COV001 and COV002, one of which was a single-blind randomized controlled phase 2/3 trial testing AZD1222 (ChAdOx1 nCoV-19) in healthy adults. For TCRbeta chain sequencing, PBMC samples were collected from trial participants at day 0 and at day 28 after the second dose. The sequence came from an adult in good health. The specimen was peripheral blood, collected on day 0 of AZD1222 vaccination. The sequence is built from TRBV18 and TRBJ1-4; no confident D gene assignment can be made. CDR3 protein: CASSPDRTNEKLFF. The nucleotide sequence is TGTGCCAGCTCACCCGATCGGACTAATGAAAAACTGTTTTTT.